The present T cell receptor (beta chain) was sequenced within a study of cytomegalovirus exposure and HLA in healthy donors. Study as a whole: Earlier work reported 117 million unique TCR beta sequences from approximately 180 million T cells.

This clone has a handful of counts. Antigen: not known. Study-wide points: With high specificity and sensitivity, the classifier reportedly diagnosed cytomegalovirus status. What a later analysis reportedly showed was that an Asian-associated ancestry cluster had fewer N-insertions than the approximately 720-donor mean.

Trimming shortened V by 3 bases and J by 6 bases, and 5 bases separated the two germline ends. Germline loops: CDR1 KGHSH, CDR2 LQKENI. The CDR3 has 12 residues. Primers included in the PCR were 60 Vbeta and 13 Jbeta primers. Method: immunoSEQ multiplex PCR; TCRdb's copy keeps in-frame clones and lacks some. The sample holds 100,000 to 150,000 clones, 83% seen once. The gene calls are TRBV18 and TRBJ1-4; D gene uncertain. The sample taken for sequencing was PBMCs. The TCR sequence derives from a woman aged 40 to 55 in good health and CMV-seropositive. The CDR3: CASSPPDEKLFF. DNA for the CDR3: TGTGCCAGCTCACCGCCGGATGAAAAACTGTTTTTT.